The 13 T cell receptor beta chains listed next were all sequenced from one sample in a study of identical twins. TCRdb re-called the 5' RACE reads through MiXCR, storing one row per CDR3 protein. Counted here are around 280,000 distinct CDR3 sequences, about 8.3% occurring once; the ten biggest clones make up over 2%. The data were also submitted as part of a second study, on yellow fever vaccine responses in identical twins.

Sequencing input: memory (CD45RO+) T cells sorted from blood. The receptors were gathered from a woman aged 18 to 35 in good health.

This chain uses TRBV6-4 with TRBJ2-3, with a possible D match to TRBD2 (5 bases). CDR1 MRHNA and CDR2 SNTAGT come from the germline V gene. CDR3 length: 14 residues. Trimming removed 0 bases at V and 10 bases at J, with 14 bases between. The CDR3 spells CASSDSIGPGAQYF. The CDR3 DNA is TGTGCCAGCAGTGACTCGATTGGCCCCGGGGCGCAGTATTTT.

V usage is TRBV20-1 and J usage is TRBJ2-1, with 8 nucleotides matching TRBD2. CDR1 DFQATT and CDR2 SNEGSKA come from the germline V gene (reference sequence). The CDR3 totals 14 residues. Trimming at V came to 3 bases and at J to 2 bases, leaving 3 bases not matched to a gene. CDR3 nucleotides: TGCAGTGCTAGTGGTAGCGGGGCCTACAATGAGCAGTTCTTC. Translated, it gives CSASGSGAYNEQFF.

In its sample, this clonotype was seen many times. The chain combines TRBV7-2 with TRBJ1-5; D is undetermined. The CDR3 covers 12 residues. V was pared by 3 bases and J by 16 bases, with 16 bases between. Germline V lookup: CDR1 SGHTA, CDR2 FQGNSA. The CDR3 DNA sequence: TGTGCCAGCAGCTTCGAGGCCCGGGAGATCCATTTT. It specifies CASSFEAREIHF.

This clonotype was counted ten times or more. CDR3 loop: CASSNGGSYNEQFF. DNA for the CDR3: TGTGCCAGCAGTAACGGGGGGAGCTACAATGAGCAGTTCTTC. The chain uses TRBV6-5 and TRBJ2-1, with 7 bases fitting TRBD2. Germline CDR1 MNHEY, CDR2 SVGAGI. The CDR3 loop spans 14 amino acids. The junction had 4 bases not matched to a gene; V was cut back by 5 bases and J by 3 bases.

This clonotype showed up many times. The V gene is TRBV20-1, the J gene TRBJ1-2; D gene unclear. The CDR3 is 12 amino acids. The V end lost 4 bases, the J end lost 6 bases, and 12 bases lay between the germline ends. Per the germline V gene, CDR1 is DFQATT and CDR2 is SNEGSKA (reference sequence). The CDR3 reads CSAMIRLHGYTF. Written as DNA, the CDR3 is TGCAGTGCTATGATCCGCCTGCATGGCTACACCTTC.

Many counts were recorded for this clonotype. This chain connects TRBV29-1 to TRBJ1-2; 8 bases map to TRBD1. CDR3 length equals 14 residues. Germline CDR1 reads SQVTM; CDR2 reads ANQGSEA. Germline trimming cut 4 bases from V and 0 bases from J; bases unmatched to any gene: 4. The CDR3 sequence is CSVAGGAANYGYTF. The CDR3 bases are TGCAGCGTTGCAGGGGGCGCTGCTAACTATGGCTACACCTTC.

This clonotype was detected many times. The chain's CDR3 is CASSSVGLKNIQYF. CDR3 coding DNA: TGTGCCAGCAGCTCAGTGGGCTTAAAAAACATTCAGTACTTC. This sequence joins TRBV16 and TRBJ2-4; the D is unclear. Germline V CDR1 and CDR2: KGHSY, FQNENV. Trimming removed 5 bases from V and 4 bases from J, with 12 bases in between. The CDR3 has 14 amino acids.

This clonotype was seen more than once but under ten times. The chain combines TRBV7-8 with TRBJ2-1; possibly TRBD2 for D (9 bases). The CDR3 consists of 19 residues. Germline assignment: CDR1 SGHVS and CDR2 FQNEAQ. The ends were cut back, 5 bases at V and 7 bases at J, with 30 bases in the middle. The CDR3 nucleotides read TGTGCCAGCAGCGTACAGGGGGTCTATGGCGGGAGGGCCAGGAATGAGCAGTTCTTC. It encodes CASSVQGVYGGRARNEQFF.

The table lists this clonotype with many counts. The V and J genes are TRBV20-1 and TRBJ2-1; no definite D call. The germline CDR1 and CDR2 sequences are DFQATT and SNEGSKA (reference sequence). Trimming shortened V by 3 bases and J by 7 bases, and 13 bases separated the two germline ends. The CDR3 contains 13 residues. The CDR3 DNA sequence: TGCAGTGCTAGCAACGGGTATTGGAATGAGCAGTTCTTC. The encoded protein is CSASNGYWNEQFF.

The J gene is TRBJ1-5, the V gene TRBV15; maybe TRBD1 (5 bases). Germline CDR1 LNHNV, CDR2 YYDKDF (reference sequence). CDR3 length: 13 residues. Deletions cut 1 base from V and 5 bases from J, with 6 bases between. CDR3 nucleotides: TGTGCCACCAGCAGAGGAGGGGATCAGCCCCAGCATTTT. Translation: CATSRGGDQPQHF.

The table lists this clonotype with a few counts. The chain joins TRBV6-1 to TRBJ1-2; 7 bases are a match to TRBD1. Germline V gene sequence: CDR1 MNHNS, CDR2 SASEGT. CDR3 length: 14 residues. V was clipped by 6 bases and J by 0 bases; unmatched bases: 4. The CDR3 region has the DNA TGTGCCAGCAGACCCACAGGGGCTAACTATGGCTACACCTTC. The encoded protein is CASRPTGANYGYTF.

This clonotype was observed at least ten times. This sequence joins TRBV24-1 and TRBJ1-2; TRBD1 might be the D (6 bases). This CDR3 contains 15 residues. V shed 3 bases and J shed 2 bases, with 12 bases lying between them. The germline CDR1 and CDR2 sequences are KGHDR and SFDVKD. The CDR3 region is CATSDDGQPNYGYTF. The CDR3 region has the DNA TGTGCCACCAGTGATGACGGACAGCCGAACTATGGCTACACCTTC.

This clonotype was recorded a few times. This CDR3 reads CASSFPPNTEAFF. The CDR3 DNA sequence: TGTGCCAGCAGCTTCCCACCGAACACTGAAGCTTTCTTT. The V call is TRBV11-1, the J call TRBJ1-1; D unresolved. CDR1 and CDR2 from the germline V gene are SGHAT and FQDESV (reference sequence). The V end was cut by 3 bases, the J end by 1 base, with 6 bases between. The CDR3 sequence is 13 residues long.